This TCR beta chain was documented in a study of regulatory T cells in long-lasting Graves disease. Study information: The criterion for persistent Graves' disease was over 5 years of antithyroid drugs with positive TSH receptor antibodies.

The CDR3 extends over 14 amino acids. The V and J ends lost 5 bases and 6 bases respectively, with 13 bases between them. CDR1 is SEHNR and CDR2 is FQNEAQ in the germline V gene (reference sequence). Noted time point: persistent/refractory GD, antithyroid drugs over 5 years with positive TRAb. Generation of the TCR library employed RNA extracted from PBMCs. An approximately 10-milliliter sample of peripheral blood was drawn into EDTA tubes. General study points: Among persistent patients, a larger number of public clonotypes were shared (about 3,000) than among newly diagnosed patients (roughly 1,000). Few sampled subjects may have lowered accuracy.

Concerning this clonotype: Its specificity is not known.

Relying on iRepertoire HTBI primers and Arm-PCR of CDR3 regions, the team built TCR beta libraries. Via MiXCR, TCRdb re-called the multiplex PCR reads, giving one row per CDR3 protein. The top ten hold 13% of the sample, which has about 460,000 distinct CDR3 sequences, 20% to 25% seen once. Sample: peripheral blood mononuclear cells (PBMCs), taken when the disease was refractory, from a patient treated with antithyroid drugs. This chain links TRBV7-9 with TRBJ1-4; D unclear. This TCR came from a female donor with Graves disease. CDR3 in amino acids: CASSPAGVYEKLFF. Here the CDR3 DNA reads TGTGCCAGCAGCCCGGCGGGCGTATATGAAAAACTGTTTTTT.